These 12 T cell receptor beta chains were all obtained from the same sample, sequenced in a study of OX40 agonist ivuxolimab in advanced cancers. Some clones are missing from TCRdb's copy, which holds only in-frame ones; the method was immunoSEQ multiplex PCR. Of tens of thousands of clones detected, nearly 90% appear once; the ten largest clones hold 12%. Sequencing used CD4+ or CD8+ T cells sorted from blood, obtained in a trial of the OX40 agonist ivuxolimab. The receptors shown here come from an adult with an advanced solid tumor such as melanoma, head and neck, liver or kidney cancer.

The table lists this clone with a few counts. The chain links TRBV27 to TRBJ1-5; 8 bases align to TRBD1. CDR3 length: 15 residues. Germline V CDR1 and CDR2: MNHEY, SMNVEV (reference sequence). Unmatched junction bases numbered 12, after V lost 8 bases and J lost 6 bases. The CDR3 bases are TGTGCCAGCGCCGCCTGGGCAGGGGGCGGTCAGCCCCAGCATTTT. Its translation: CASAAWAGGGQPQHF.

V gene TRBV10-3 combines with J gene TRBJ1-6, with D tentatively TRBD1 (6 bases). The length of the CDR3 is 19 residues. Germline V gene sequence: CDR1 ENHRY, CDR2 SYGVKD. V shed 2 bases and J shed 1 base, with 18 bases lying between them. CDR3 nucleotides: TGTGCCATCAGTGAGGAGGGTCTTAGGGGGGGATCCTATAATTCACCCCTCCACTTT. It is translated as CAISEEGLRGGSYNSPLHF.

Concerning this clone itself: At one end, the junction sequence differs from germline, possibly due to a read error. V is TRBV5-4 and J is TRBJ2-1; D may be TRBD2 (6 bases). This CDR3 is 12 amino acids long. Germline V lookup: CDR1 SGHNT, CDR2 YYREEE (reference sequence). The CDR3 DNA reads TGTGCCAGCAGGTTGGGGGGCAATGAGCAGTTCTTC. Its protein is CASRLGGNEQFF.

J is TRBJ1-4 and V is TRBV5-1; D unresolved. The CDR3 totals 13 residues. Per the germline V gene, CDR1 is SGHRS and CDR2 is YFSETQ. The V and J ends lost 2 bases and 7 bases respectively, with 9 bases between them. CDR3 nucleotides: TGCGCCAGCAGCTTTACCGGGTTTGAAAAACTGTTTTTT. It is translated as CASSFTGFEKLFF. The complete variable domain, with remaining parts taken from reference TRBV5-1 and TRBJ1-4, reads KAGVTQTPRYLIKTRGQQVTLSCSPISGHRSVSWYQQTPGQGLQFLFEYFSETQRNKGNFPGRFSGRQFSNSRSEMNVSTLELGDSALYLCASSFTGFEKLFFGSGTQLSVL.

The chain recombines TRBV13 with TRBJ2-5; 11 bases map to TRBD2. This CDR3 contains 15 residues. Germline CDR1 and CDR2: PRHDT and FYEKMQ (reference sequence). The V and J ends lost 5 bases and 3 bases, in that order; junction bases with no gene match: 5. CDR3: CASSNSGGAEETQYF. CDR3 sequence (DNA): TGTGCCAGCAGCAATAGCGGGGGGGCTGAAGAGACCCAGTACTTC. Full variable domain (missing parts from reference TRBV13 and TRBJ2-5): AAGVIQSPRHLIKEKRETATLKCYPIPRHDTVYWYQQGPGQDPQFLISFYEKMQSDKGSIPDRFSAQQFSDYHSELNMSSLELGDSALYFCASSNSGGAEETQYFGPGTRLLVL.

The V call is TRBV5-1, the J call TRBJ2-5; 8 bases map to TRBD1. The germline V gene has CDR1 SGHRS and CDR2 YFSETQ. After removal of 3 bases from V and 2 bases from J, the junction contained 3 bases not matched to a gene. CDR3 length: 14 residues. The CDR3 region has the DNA TGCGCCAGCAGCTCGACAGGGGATCAAGAGACCCAGTACTTC. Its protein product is CASSSTGDQETQYF.

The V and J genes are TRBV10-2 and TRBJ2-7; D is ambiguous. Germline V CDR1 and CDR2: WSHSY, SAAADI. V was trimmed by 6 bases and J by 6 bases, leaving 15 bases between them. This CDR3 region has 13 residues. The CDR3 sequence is CASSPSGPGEQYF. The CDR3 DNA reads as TGCGCCAGCAGCCCTTCGGGTCCGGGCGAGCAGTACTTC.

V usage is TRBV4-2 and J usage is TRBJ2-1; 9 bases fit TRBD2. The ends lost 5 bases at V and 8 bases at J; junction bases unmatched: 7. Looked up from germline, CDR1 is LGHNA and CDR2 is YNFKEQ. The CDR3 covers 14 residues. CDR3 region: CASSGGLAPDEQFF. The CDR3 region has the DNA TGTGCCAGCAGCGGCGGACTAGCGCCCGATGAGCAGTTCTTC.

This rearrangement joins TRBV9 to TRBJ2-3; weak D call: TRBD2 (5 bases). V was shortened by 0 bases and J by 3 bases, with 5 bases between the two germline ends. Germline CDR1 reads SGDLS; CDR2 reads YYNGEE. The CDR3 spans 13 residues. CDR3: CASSVGETDTQYF. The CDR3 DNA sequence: TGTGCCAGCAGCGTAGGGGAGACAGATACGCAGTATTTT. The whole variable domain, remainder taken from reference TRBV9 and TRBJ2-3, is DSGVTQTPKHLITATGQRVTLRCSPRSGDLSVYWYQQSLDQGLQFLIQYYNGEERAKGNILERFSAQQFPDLHSELNLSSLELGDSALYFCASSVGETDTQYFGPGTRLTVL.

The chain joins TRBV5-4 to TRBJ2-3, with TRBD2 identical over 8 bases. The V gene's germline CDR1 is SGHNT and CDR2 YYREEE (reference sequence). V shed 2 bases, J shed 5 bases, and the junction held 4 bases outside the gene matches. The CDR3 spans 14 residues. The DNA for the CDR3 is TGTGCCAGCAGCTTAGTTCGGGGGGGAGATACGCAGTATTTT. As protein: CASSLVRGGDTQYF. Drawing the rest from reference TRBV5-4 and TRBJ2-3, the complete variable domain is ETGVTQSPTHLIKTRGQQVTLRCSSQSGHNTVSWYQQALGQGPQFIFQYYREEENGRGNFPPRFSGLQFPNYSSELNVNALELDDSALYLCASSLVRGGDTQYFGPGTRLTVL.

The CDR3 loop is CASSFGTDYGYTF. The CDR3 nucleotides are TGTGCCAGCAGTTTTGGGACAGACTATGGCTACACCTTC. The gene calls are TRBV27 and TRBJ1-2; 7 bases align to TRBD1. This CDR3 has 13 amino acids. V lost 3 bases to trimming and J lost 3 bases; unmatched junction nucleotides: 1. Per germline, CDR1 MNHEY and CDR2 SMNVEV (reference sequence).

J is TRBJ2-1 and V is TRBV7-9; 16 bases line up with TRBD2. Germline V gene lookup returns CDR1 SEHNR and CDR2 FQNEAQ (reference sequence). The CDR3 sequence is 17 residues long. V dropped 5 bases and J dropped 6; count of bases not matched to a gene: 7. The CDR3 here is CASSPGTSGGAFNEQFF. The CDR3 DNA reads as TGTGCCAGCAGCCCCGGGACTAGCGGGGGGGCTTTCAATGAGCAGTTCTTC.